Below are 20 T cell receptor beta chains sequenced from a single sample in a study of memory CD4+ T cells and cytomegalovirus serostatus. The sort gate was single viable CD3+CD4+CD8-CD45RO+ cells for memory CD4+ T cells. Assay used: immunoSEQ multiplex PCR; TCRdb lists only in-frame clones, some missing. The sample records approximately 41,000 clones, approximately 80% being singletons. The specimen was memory CD4+ T cells from blood. The receptors come from an adult in good health and CMV-seronegative.

Only one count was recorded for this clone. The chain joins TRBV5-1 to TRBJ1-1; D is ambiguous. CDR1 and CDR2 from the germline V gene are SGHRS and YFSETQ. There are 13 residues in the CDR3. The V and J ends lost 3 bases and 3 bases respectively, with 9 bases between them. The CDR3 DNA follows: TGCGCCAGCAGCTATGACCCGGACACTGAAGCTTTCTTT. Its protein product is CASSYDPDTEAFF.

This clone was counted a few times. The rearrangement uses TRBV7-2 and TRBJ1-5; D remains ambiguous. The CDR3 runs 14 residues. CDR1 SGHTA and CDR2 FQGNSA come from the germline V gene. Trimming removed 6 bases from V and 6 bases from J, with 15 bases in between. CDR3 sequence: CASSGSPISQPQHF. The CDR3 nucleotides read TGTGCCAGCAGTGGATCCCCTATAAGTCAGCCCCAGCATTTT.

The V gene is TRBV6-4, the J gene TRBJ1-1; D gene uncertain. The CDR3 runs to 12 residues. Germline values: CDR1 MRHNA, CDR2 SNTAGT. Trimming removed 5 bases from V and 0 bases from J, with 4 bases in between. Here the CDR3 reads CASSSMNTEAFF. CDR3 DNA sequence: TGTGCCAGCAGTTCCATGAACACTGAAGCTTTCTTT.

This chain joins TRBV6-1 and TRBJ1-4; maybe TRBD1 (5 bases). Germline CDR1 reads MNHNS; CDR2 reads SASEGT. The CDR3 loop spans 17 amino acids. Trimming cost V 0 bases and J 3 bases, with 14 bases left between them. The CDR3 nucleotides read TGTGCCAGCAGTGAAGCCGTCCCGGGAGGGGCTAATGAAAAACTGTTTTTT. This translates into CASSEAVPGGANEKLFF.

The chain uses TRBV14 and TRBJ2-1; 8 bases align to TRBD2. The germline CDR1 and CDR2 sequences are SGHDN and FVKESK. The CDR3 loop spans 16 amino acids. Trimming at V came to 3 bases and at J to 1 base, leaving 5 bases not matched to a gene. The CDR3 loop reads CASSHNGRGSYNEQFF. The CDR3 DNA is TGTGCCAGCAGCCACAACGGGAGGGGTTCCTACAATGAGCAGTTCTTC.

This clone was detected only a few times. V gene TRBV7-2 combines with J gene TRBJ1-2; 8 bases map to TRBD1. Germline CDR1 SGHTA, CDR2 FQGNSA. The CDR3 length is 13 residues. Unmatched junction bases numbered 3, after V lost 5 bases and J lost 4 bases. Here the CDR3 DNA reads TGTGCCAGCAGCCAAGGACAGGGCTATGGCTACACCTTC. Protein sequence: CASSQGQGYGYTF.

The chain is built from TRBV9 and TRBJ2-3, with 15 bases lining up with TRBD2. After removal of 4 bases from V and 4 bases from J, the junction contained 4 bases not matched to a gene. Germline V lookup: CDR1 SGDLS, CDR2 YYNGEE. The CDR3 is 16 residues long. This chain's CDR3 is CASSTRTSGGADTQYF. DNA of the CDR3: TGTGCCAGCAGCACCAGGACTAGCGGGGGGGCAGATACGCAGTATTTT.

The chain couples TRBV30 to TRBJ2-2, with unresolved D. The CDR3 has 14 residues. V was shortened by 5 bases and J by 0 bases, with 10 bases between the two germline ends. In germline, CDR1 is GTSNPN, CDR2 SVGIG (reference sequence). The CDR3: CAWSRLANTGELFF. DNA for the CDR3: TGTGCCTGGTCCAGGCTTGCGAACACCGGGGAGCTGTTTTTT. Full variable domain (missing parts from reference TRBV30 and TRBJ2-2): SQTIHQWPATLVQPVGSPLSLECTVEGTSNPNLYWYRQAAGRGLQLLFYSVGIGQISSEVPQNLSASRPQDRQFILSSKKLLLSDSGFYLCAWSRLANTGELFFGEGSRLTVL.

This clone is medium-sized (0.01 to 0.1%). The CDR3 spells CASSLPPGGLAGLHSHEQYF. CDR3 DNA sequence: TGTGCCAGCAGCTTACCTCCGGGGGGGCTAGCGGGATTGCATTCTCACGAGCAGTACTTC. The chain links TRBV11-3 to TRBJ2-7; 9 bases agree with TRBD2. The CDR3 is 20 amino acids. The germline V gene encodes CDR1 SGHNT and CDR2 YENEEA. V lost 2 bases and J lost 5; bases outside the gene matches: 22.

Only a few counts were recorded for this clone. V gene TRBV5-8 combines with J gene TRBJ1-5; 9 bases are a match to TRBD1. After removal of 0 bases from V and 3 bases from J, the junction contained 7 bases not matched to a gene. CDR1 and CDR2 from the germline V gene are SGHTS and YDEGEE. The CDR3 runs to 17 residues. The CDR3 is CASSLVMGQGLNQPQHF. The CDR3 DNA is TGTGCCAGCAGCTTGGTTATGGGACAGGGACTCAATCAGCCCCAGCATTTT.

This chain connects TRBV30 to TRBJ1-6, with D possibly matching TRBD1 (5 bases). Trimming removed 0 bases at V and 7 bases at J, with 10 bases between. The germline V gene has CDR1 GTSNPN and CDR2 SVGIG (reference sequence). This CDR3 comprises 14 residues. The CDR3 region is CAWSVGTANSPLHF. The CDR3 coding sequence is TGTGCCTGGAGTGTGGGGACCGCCAATTCACCCCTCCACTTT.

V and J are TRBV18 and TRBJ1-5; D unclear. V was trimmed by 2 bases and J by 11 bases, leaving 13 bases between them. The CDR3 spans 13 residues. CDR1 is KGHSH and CDR2 is LQKENI in the germline V gene. The CDR3 bases are TGTGCCAGCTCACCAGGGGAAAGTTTGTCCCAGCATTTT. It is translated as CASSPGESLSQHF.

The chain employs TRBV28 and TRBJ2-3; maybe TRBD2 (5 bases). The V gene lost 7 bases and the J gene lost 2 bases, with 16 bases spanning the gap. Germline CDR1 reads MDHEN; CDR2 reads SYDVKM. The CDR3 runs 15 residues. CDR3 nucleotide sequence: TGTGCCAGCAAGGGCAGCGGAGACCTCACAGATACGCAGTATTTT. Translated, it gives CASKGSGDLTDTQYF.

The chain recombines TRBV4-1 with TRBJ2-7; the match to TRBD2 covers 7 bases. Per the germline V gene, CDR1 is MGHRA and CDR2 is YSYEKL. This CDR3 has 16 amino acids. J gave up 4 bases and V 1 base, and 10 bases lay outside the gene matches. The CDR3 DNA is TGCGCCAGCAGCCAAGCACGGCCGAGCGGGATTTACGAGCAGTACTTC. Its translation: CASSQARPSGIYEQYF.

The J gene is TRBJ1-2, the V gene TRBV27, with D maybe TRBD1 (6 bases). The germline V gene encodes CDR1 MNHEY and CDR2 SMNVEV (reference sequence). The CDR3 loop spans 15 amino acids. Trimming removed 8 bases from V and 3 bases from J, with 19 bases in between. DNA for the CDR3: TGTGCCAGCGGTCCTTTACAGGGCTTAGACTATGGCTACACCTTC. This encodes CASGPLQGLDYGYTF.

This clone has just a few counts. V is TRBV4-3 and J is TRBJ2-5, with TRBD2 as a possible D gene (5 bases). Germline V gene data show CDR1 as LGHNA and CDR2 as YSLEER. This CDR3 spans 15 amino acids. V lost 1 base and J lost 4, with 13 bases in between. The CDR3, as DNA: TGCGCCAGCAGCCAAGCAGCGAGAGAGGGAGAGACCCAGTACTTC. It yields the protein CASSQAAREGETQYF.

This chain uses TRBV30 with TRBJ2-5, with 8 nucleotides matching TRBD2. J lost 7 bases, V lost 3 bases, and 7 bases had no gene match. In germline, CDR1 is GTSNPN, CDR2 SVGIG (reference sequence). The CDR3 covers 13 residues. CDR3 protein: CAWSPGREGTQYF. The CDR3 region has the DNA TGTGCCTGGAGCCCGGGACGGGAGGGGACCCAGTACTTC.

The chain carries TRBV15 and TRBJ1-5; D might be TRBD1 (6 bases). This CDR3 contains 13 residues. V was cut by 8 bases and J by 5 bases, with 13 bases left in between. Germline lookup yields CDR1 LNHNV and CDR2 YYDKDF (reference sequence). The DNA of the CDR3 is TGTGCCACCGGAACAGGGCGGGATCAGCCCCAGCATTTT. Its protein product is CATGTGRDQPQHF.

The chain is built from TRBV9 and TRBJ2-1, with 12 positions matching TRBD2. CDR3 length equals 14 residues. Germline V gene data show CDR1 as SGDLS and CDR2 as YYNGEE. V was pared by 4 bases and J by 7 bases, with 3 bases of the junction left unmatched. CDR3 sequence: CASSPGTSGNEQFF. CDR3 nucleotides: TGTGCCAGCAGCCCCGGGACTAGCGGGAATGAGCAGTTCTTC.

The chain has TRBV5-6 and TRBJ2-3, with D perhaps TRBD1 (6 bases). V shed 0 bases and J shed 7 bases, with 9 bases lying between them. Germline loops: CDR1 SGHDT, CDR2 YYEEEE. The CDR3 is 13 amino acids. The CDR3 here is CASSLDRVNTQYF. Here the CDR3 DNA reads TGTGCCAGCAGCTTGGACAGGGTAAATACGCAGTATTTT.